This T cell receptor (beta chain) was captured by sequencing in a study of blood T cells in healthy people across ages. Notes on the study in general: Across the age range, TCR beta diversity per million T cells fell in a roughly linear way.

Germline V gives CDR1 LNHNV, CDR2 YYDKDF (reference sequence). This CDR3 comprises 16 residues. V was clipped by 1 base and J by 0 bases; unmatched bases: 3. A J-beta primer mix and a sample-barcoded 5' primer were used in a second PCR of about 7 to 12 cycles. A single record per CDR3 protein comes from TCRdb applying MiXCR to the 5' RACE reads. The data contain 780,000 or so distinct CDR3 sequences, 56% of them singletons. The table lists this clonotype with a few counts. Its antigen is not identified. Material for sequencing was blood. The clonotype comes from a man aged 35 to 55 in good health. The rearrangement uses TRBV15 and TRBJ1-5, with TRBD1 identical over 7 bases. The CDR3 spells CATSRAGGHSNQPQHF. In DNA form, the CDR3 reads TGTGCCACCAGCAGAGCAGGGGGGCATAGCAATCAGCCCCAGCATTTT.